The 17 T cell receptor beta chains below come from one sample, sequenced in a study of read filtering for tumor transcriptome and immune sequencing. From approximately 400 ng of RNA, a library with molecular barcoded alpha/delta and beta/gamma adaptors was made. TCRdb used MiXCR to reprocess the reads, holding one entry per CDR3 protein. The sample lists more than 55,000 distinct CDR3 sequences; roughly a fifth were seen once. The sequenced sample consisted of a population of CD138-negative cells sorted from bone marrow. These receptors came from a donor at least 40 years old with multiple myeloma.

This clonotype was detected many times. V usage is TRBV7-2 and J usage is TRBJ2-7; TRBD1 might be the D (5 bases). The CDR3 length is 17 residues. Looked up from germline, CDR1 is SGHTA and CDR2 is FQGNSA. V was clipped by 3 bases and J by 2 bases, with 20 bases between them. CDR3 DNA: TGTGCCAGCAGCTTCCAAGCCGACAGTCTCGGAACCTACGAGCAGTACTTC. Translating gives CASSFQADSLGTYEQYF.

This clonotype has ten or more counts. The J gene is TRBJ2-2, the V gene TRBV24-1; D remains unclear. This CDR3 spans 12 amino acids. Trimming removed 4 bases at V and 7 bases at J, with 6 bases between. Germline CDR1 reads KGHDR; CDR2 reads SFDVKD. The CDR3 DNA reads as TGTGCCACCAGTGAACCCGTCGGGGAGCTGTTTTTT. It codes for CATSEPVGELFF.

As for this clonotype: Possible read error: a much larger clone is one base away. The CDR3 end shows no conserved phenylalanine or tryptophan, and so a read error is likely. V is TRBV29-1 and J is TRBJ2-1; 7 bases line up with TRBD2. This CDR3 comprises 15 residues. Looked up from germline, CDR1 is SQVTM and CDR2 is ANQGSEA. V lost 2 bases, J lost 0 bases, and 4 bases stayed unmatched. Here the CDR3 DNA reads TGCAGCGTTGAAAGGAGCGGGAACTCCTACAATGAGCAGTTCCTC. It specifies CSVERSGNSYNEQFL.

This sequence joins TRBV20-1 and TRBJ2-1; D may be TRBD1 (5 bases). This CDR3 has 15 amino acids. The germline V gene has CDR1 DFQATT and CDR2 SNEGSKA (reference sequence). Trimming stripped 3 bases from V and 9 bases from J, with 21 bases between. The CDR3, as DNA: TGCAGTGCTAGTGGGGCCAGGGCCCTGTCGAGTGAGCAGTTCTTC. This sequence encodes CSASGARALSSEQFF.

In its sample, this clonotype was seen many times. The chain employs TRBV20-1 and TRBJ2-5, with TRBD2 matching over 12 bases. Germline V gives CDR1 DFQATT, CDR2 SNEGSKA (reference sequence). V was pared by 3 bases and J by 4 bases, with 6 bases of the junction left unmatched. CDR3 length equals 15 residues. The CDR3, as DNA: TGCAGTGCTAGCGCGACTAGCGGGAGAGGAGAGACCCAGTACTTC. Its protein product is CSASATSGRGETQYF.

This clonotype was detected only a few times. The J gene is TRBJ2-7, the V gene TRBV28; TRBD2 might be the D (5 bases). CDR1 and CDR2 from the germline V gene are MDHEN and SYDVKM. Trimming left V 6 bases short and J 2 bases short, with 14 bases between. The CDR3 length is 14 residues. The DNA for the CDR3 is TGTGCCAGCAGATGGACTTCACCCCCCTACGAGCAGTACTTC. It translates to CASRWTSPPYEQYF.

This clonotype was recorded at least ten times. This chain links TRBV24-1 with TRBJ2-6, with D perhaps matching TRBD1 or TRBD2 (6 bases each). Germline V lookup: CDR1 KGHDR, CDR2 SFDVKD. This CDR3 is 19 amino acids long. V lost 0 bases and J 0 bases, leaving 14 bases between the germline ends. CDR3 in amino acids: CATSDLRGEKHSGANVLTF. The CDR3, as DNA: TGTGCCACCAGTGATTTGAGGGGGGAGAAACACTCTGGGGCCAACGTCCTGACTTTC.

The J gene is TRBJ2-7, the V gene TRBV4-2, with TRBD2 identical over 10 bases. V shed 0 bases and J 1 base; nucleotides not matched to a gene: 6. The CDR3 runs 17 residues. Germline V gives CDR1 LGHNA, CDR2 YNFKEQ. This CDR3 is CASSQERLAGVSYEQYF. DNA for the CDR3: TGTGCCAGCAGCCAAGAGCGGCTAGCGGGGGTTTCCTACGAGCAGTACTTC.

The V and J genes are TRBV7-2 and TRBJ1-6, with TRBD1 identical over 9 bases. The CDR3 consists of 17 residues. CDR1 is SGHTA and CDR2 is FQGNSA in the germline V gene. The J segment lost 4 bases and the V segment lost 1 base, leaving 5 bases of the junction unmatched. The CDR3 DNA is TGTGCCAGCAGCTTAGGTTCCGGACAGGGGTATAATTCACCCCTCCACTTT. Protein sequence: CASSLGSGQGYNSPLHF.

By share, this clonotype counts as medium-sized (0.01 to 0.1%). The rearrangement joins TRBV7-6 to TRBJ2-2; 8 positions match TRBD2. The CDR3 loop spans 16 amino acids. Germline V gives CDR1 SGHVS, CDR2 FNYEAQ. Trimming cost V 2 bases and J 4 bases; bases outside gene matches: 6. CDR3 protein: CASSLMAGGLTGELFF. The CDR3 DNA reads TGTGCCAGCAGCTTAATGGCGGGGGGCCTCACCGGGGAGCTGTTTTTT.

Comment on this clonotype: A much bigger clone sits one base away, suggesting this may be a read error. This chain links TRBV30 with TRBJ1-4; D unresolved. Germline lookup yields CDR1 GTSNPN and CDR2 SVGIG (reference sequence). The CDR3 loop spans 15 amino acids. The CDR3 reads CAWKALTAYNGKLFF. DNA of the CDR3: TGTGCCTGGAAGGCCTTAACGGCGTATAATGGAAAACTGTTTTTT. Full variable domain (outside the CDR3, taken from reference TRBV30 and TRBJ1-4): SQTIHQWPATLVQPVGSPLSLECTVEGTSNPNLYWYRQAAGRGLQLLFYSVGIGQISSEVPQNLSASRPQDRQFILSSKKLLLSDSGFYLCAWKALTAYNGKLFFGSGTQLSVL.

This clonotype was found once. The V gene is TRBV12-3 or TRBV12-4, the J gene TRBJ1-6; perhaps TRBD1 as D (5 bases). The V end lost 4 bases, the J end lost 17 bases, and 18 bases lay between the germline ends. This CDR3 has 13 amino acids. The CDR3 loop is CASSSGGLLRFHF. Here the CDR3 DNA reads TGTGCCAGCAGTTCCGGGGGTCTTTTGCGCTTCCACTTT.

This sequence joins TRBV6-2 or TRBV6-3 and TRBJ2-2; no firm D call. V lost 6 bases and J 5 bases, leaving 7 bases between the germline ends. CDR3 length: 12 amino acids. CDR1 MNHEY and CDR2 SVGEGT come from the germline V gene. CDR3 sequence (DNA): TGTGCCAGCAGAACTAATACCGGGGAGCTGTTTTTT. This translates into CASRTNTGELFF.

A word on this clonotype: This may be a read error, as it is one base from a much larger clone. The rearrangement links TRBV6-6 to TRBJ2-3, with D possibly being TRBD1 or TRBD2 (7 bases each). CDR3 length equals 14 residues. The V gene's germline CDR1 is MNHNY and CDR2 SVGAGI (reference sequence). The CDR3 protein is CASTPGGGWDTRYF. The CDR3 nucleotides are TGTGCCAGCACCCCAGGGGGGGGCTGGGATACGCGGTATTTT.

This clonotype was detected a few times. The chain carries TRBV28 and TRBJ2-5; no clear D gene. This CDR3 has 15 residues. Germline values: CDR1 MDHEN, CDR2 SYDVKM. V lost 0 bases, J lost 0 bases, and 8 bases lay in between. The CDR3 DNA is TGTGCCAGCAGTTTATGGTTAGGGTACCAAGAGACCCAGTACTTC. Translation gives CASSLWLGYQETQYF.

This clonotype occurred many times. J is TRBJ1-2 and V is TRBV7-9; D is unresolved. From germline, CDR1 is SEHNR and CDR2 FQNEAQ (reference sequence). The germline V and J ends were trimmed by 1 base and 6 bases, with 15 bases remaining between them. This CDR3 is built from 15 residues. CDR3 residues: CASSLVVGDLHGYTF. The CDR3 nucleotides read TGTGCCAGCAGCTTAGTGGTTGGGGATCTACATGGCTACACCTTC.

The table lists this clonotype with many counts. The V gene is TRBV7-2, the J gene TRBJ2-7; no clear D gene. This CDR3 has 13 residues. Germline lookup yields CDR1 SGHTA and CDR2 FQGNSA. Between the trimmed V and J ends, which lost 2 bases and 1 base, there was a span of 6 bases. The CDR3 DNA sequence: TGTGCCAGCAGCTTATGGGCGTCCTACGAGCAGTACTTC. It specifies CASSLWASYEQYF.